Listed here is a single T cell receptor beta chain. This record belongs to a study of blood T cell repertoires in COVID-19. Across the study: Spain, Italy and the United States supplied samples that represented acute and convalescent COVID-19. PBMCs, B-cell-depleted T cells, or T cells were the source of the cDNA or gDNA that made up the material.

The CDR3 runs to 14 residues. V lost 6 bases and J lost 7; bases outside the gene matches: 6. Germline V gene data show CDR1 as MNHEY and CDR2 as SMNVEV (reference sequence). TCRdb keeps only in-frame clones here, not all; method: immunoSEQ multiplex PCR. The sample shows roughly 140,000 clones, under 90% of them seen only once. Sequenced input: peripheral blood. The TCR originated in a human donor in a cohort sampled during active COVID-19. V usage is TRBV27 and J usage is TRBJ1-6; 7 bases are shared with TRBD1. CDR3 region: CASSRLDRNSPLHF. The CDR3 DNA reads TGTGCCAGCAGCAGACTGGACAGGAATTCACCCCTCCACTTT.